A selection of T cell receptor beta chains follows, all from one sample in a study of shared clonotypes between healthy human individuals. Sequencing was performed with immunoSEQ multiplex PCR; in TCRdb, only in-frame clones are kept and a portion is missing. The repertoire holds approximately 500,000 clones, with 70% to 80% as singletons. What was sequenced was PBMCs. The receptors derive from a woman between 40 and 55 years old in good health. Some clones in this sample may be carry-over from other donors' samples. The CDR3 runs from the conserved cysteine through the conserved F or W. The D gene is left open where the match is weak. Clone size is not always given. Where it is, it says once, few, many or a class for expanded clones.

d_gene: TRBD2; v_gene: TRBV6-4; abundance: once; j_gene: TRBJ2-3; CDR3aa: CASSIAGEGDTQYF; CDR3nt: TGTGCCAGCAGTATAGCGGGAGAGGGAGATACGCAGTATTTT
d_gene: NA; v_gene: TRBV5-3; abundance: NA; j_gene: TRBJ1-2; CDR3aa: CARSSTGGANF; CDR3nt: TGTGCCAGAAGCTCCACCGGGGGAGCAAACTTC
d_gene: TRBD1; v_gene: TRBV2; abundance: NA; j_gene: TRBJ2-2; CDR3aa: CASSPLRIGQGSNTGELFF; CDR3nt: TGTGCCAGCAGTCCTCTACGGATAGGACAGGGTTCGAACACCGGGGAGCTGTTTTTT
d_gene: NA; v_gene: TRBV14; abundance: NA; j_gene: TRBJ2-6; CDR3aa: CASSPDRGNSGANVLTF; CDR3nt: TGTGCCAGCAGCCCAGACCGGGGAAACTCTGGGGCCAACGTCCTGACTTTC
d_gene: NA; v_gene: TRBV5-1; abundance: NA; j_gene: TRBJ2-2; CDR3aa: CASSSSPGQTTGELFF; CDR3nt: TGCGCCAGCAGCTCCTCACCGGGACAAACCACCGGGGAGCTGTTTTTT
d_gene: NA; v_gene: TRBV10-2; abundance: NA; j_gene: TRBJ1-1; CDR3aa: CASSDPWEGTQVAEAFF; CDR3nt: TGCGCCAGCAGTGACCCTTGGGAGGGAACGCAAGTAGCTGAAGCTTTCTTT
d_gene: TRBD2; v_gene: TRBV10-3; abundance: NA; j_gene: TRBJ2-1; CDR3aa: CATGNSGEPSEQFF; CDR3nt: TGTGCCACCGGGAATAGCGGGGAGCCGAGTGAGCAGTTCTTC
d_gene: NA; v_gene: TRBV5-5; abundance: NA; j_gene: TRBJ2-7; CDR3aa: CASSFAMGGASYEQYF; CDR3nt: TGTGCCAGCAGCTTTGCGATGGGCGGGGCCTCCTACGAGCAGTACTTC
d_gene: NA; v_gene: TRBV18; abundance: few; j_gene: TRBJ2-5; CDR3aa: CASSPGASETQYF; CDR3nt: TGTGCCAGCTCACCAGGGGCTTCAGAGACCCAGTACTTC
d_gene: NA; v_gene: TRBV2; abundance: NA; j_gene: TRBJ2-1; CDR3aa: CASSVLLGLDEQFF; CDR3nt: TGTGCCAGCAGTGTTCTCCTGGGCCTGGATGAGCAGTTCTTC
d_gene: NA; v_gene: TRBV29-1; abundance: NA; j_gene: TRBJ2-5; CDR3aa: CSVDRQIQETQYF; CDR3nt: TGCAGCGTTGATCGGCAGATCCAAGAGACCCAGTACTTC
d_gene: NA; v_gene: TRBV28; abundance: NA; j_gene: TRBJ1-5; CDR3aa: CASQPPSNQPQHF; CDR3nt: TGTGCCAGCCAGCCGCCTAGCAATCAGCCCCAGCATTTT
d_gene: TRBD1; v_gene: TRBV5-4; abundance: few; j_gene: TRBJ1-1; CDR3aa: CASSSGLTGGGTEAFF; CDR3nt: TGTGCCAGCAGCTCAGGCTTAACAGGGGGAGGGACTGAAGCTTTCTTT
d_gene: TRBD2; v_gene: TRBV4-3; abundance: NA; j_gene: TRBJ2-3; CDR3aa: CASSLRGLAGGRDTQYF; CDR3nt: TGCGCCAGCAGCCTCCGGGGACTAGCGGGAGGTAGAGATACGCAGTATTTT
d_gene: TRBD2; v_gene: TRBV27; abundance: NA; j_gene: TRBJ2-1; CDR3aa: CASTHGGRAVYEQFF; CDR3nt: TGTGCCAGCACCCACGGCGGGAGGGCCGTCTATGAGCAGTTCTTC
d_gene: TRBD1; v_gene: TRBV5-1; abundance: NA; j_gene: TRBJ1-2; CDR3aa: CASSLAGTGGYGYTF; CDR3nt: TGCGCCAGCAGCCTGGCCGGGACAGGGGGCTATGGCTACACCTTC
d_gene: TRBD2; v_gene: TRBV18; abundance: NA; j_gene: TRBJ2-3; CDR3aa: CASSPRVAGVKDTQYF; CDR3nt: TGTGCCAGCTCACCACGGGTAGCGGGAGTGAAAGATACGCAGTATTTT
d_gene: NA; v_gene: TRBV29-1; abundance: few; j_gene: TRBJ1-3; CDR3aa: CSVEGGNSGNTIYF; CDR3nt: TGCAGCGTTGAGGGCGGGAACTCTGGAAACACCATATATTTT
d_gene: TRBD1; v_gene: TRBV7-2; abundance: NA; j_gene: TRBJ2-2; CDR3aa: CASTRTGGSGELFF; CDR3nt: TGTGCCAGCACACGGACAGGAGGATCCGGGGAGCTGTTTTTT
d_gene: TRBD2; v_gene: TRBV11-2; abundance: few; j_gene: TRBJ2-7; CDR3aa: CASSSLAGGAYEQYF; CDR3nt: TGTGCCAGCAGCTCCCTAGCGGGAGGGGCCTACGAGCAGTACTTC
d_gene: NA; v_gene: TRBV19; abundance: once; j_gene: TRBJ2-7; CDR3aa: CASSNRVHEQYF; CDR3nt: TGTGCCAGTAGTAACAGGGTTCACGAGCAGTACTTC
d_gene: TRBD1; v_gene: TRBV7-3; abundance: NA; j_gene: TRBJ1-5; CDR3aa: CASSLNVSQGARQPQHF; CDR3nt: TGTGCCAGCAGCTTAAACGTTTCCCAGGGGGCGCGTCAGCCCCAGCATTTT
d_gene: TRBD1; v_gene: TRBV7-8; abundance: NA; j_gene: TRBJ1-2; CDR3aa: CASSLDRGKNGYTF; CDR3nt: TGTGCCAGCAGCTTAGACAGGGGGAAGAATGGCTACACCTTC
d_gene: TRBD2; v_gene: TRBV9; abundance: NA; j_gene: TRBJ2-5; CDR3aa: CASSVDSGFGGETQYF; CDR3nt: TGTGCCAGCAGCGTAGATAGCGGGTTCGGCGGAGAGACCCAGTACTTC
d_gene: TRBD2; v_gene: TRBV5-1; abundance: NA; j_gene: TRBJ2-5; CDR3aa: CASSLSGSVRQETQYF; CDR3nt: TGCGCCAGCAGCTTAAGCGGGAGTGTAAGGCAAGAGACCCAGTACTTC
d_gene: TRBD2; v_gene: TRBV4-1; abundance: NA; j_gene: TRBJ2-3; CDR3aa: CASSQPRLAGGRTDTQYF; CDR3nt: TGCGCCAGCAGCCAACCCCGACTAGCGGGAGGCCGCACAGATACGCAGTATTTT
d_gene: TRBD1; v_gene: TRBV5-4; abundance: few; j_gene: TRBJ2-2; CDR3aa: CASSATGRATGELFF; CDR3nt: TGTGCCAGCAGCGCGACAGGGCGGGCCACCGGGGAGCTGTTTTTT
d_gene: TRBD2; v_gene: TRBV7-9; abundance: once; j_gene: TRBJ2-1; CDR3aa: CASSVSGIRNNEQFF; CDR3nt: TGTGCCAGCAGCGTTAGCGGGATTAGGAACAATGAGCAGTTCTTC
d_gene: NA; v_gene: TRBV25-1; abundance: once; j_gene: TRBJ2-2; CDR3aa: CASSRAGGPPGELFF; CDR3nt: TGTGCCAGCAGTCGAGCAGGGGGGCCCCCCGGGGAGCTGTTTTTT
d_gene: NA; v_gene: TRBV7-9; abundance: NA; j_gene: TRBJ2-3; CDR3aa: CASSALSTDTQYF; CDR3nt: TGTGCCAGCAGCGCCCTTAGCACAGATACGCAGTATTTT
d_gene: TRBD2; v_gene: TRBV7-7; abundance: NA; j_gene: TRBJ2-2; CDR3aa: CASSSREGTGELFF; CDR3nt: TGTGCCAGCAGCTCCAGGGAGGGCACCGGGGAGCTGTTTTTT
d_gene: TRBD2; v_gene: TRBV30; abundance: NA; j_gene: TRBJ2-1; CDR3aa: CAWAGLAGGPPIYNEQFF; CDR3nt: TGTGCCTGGGCCGGACTAGCGGGAGGGCCCCCTATCTACAATGAGCAGTTCTTC
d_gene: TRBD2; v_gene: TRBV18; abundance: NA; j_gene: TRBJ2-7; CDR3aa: CASSPGLAGGSYEQYF; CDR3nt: TGTGCCAGCTCACCCGGACTAGCGGGCGGCTCCTACGAGCAGTACTTC
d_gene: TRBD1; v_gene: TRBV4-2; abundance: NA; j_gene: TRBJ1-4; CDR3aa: CASSQEGGRGRNEKLFF; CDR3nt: TGTGCCAGCAGCCAAGAAGGGGGCAGGGGGCGGAATGAAAAACTGTTTTTT
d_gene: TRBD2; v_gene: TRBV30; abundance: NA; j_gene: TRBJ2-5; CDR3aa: CAWNAGVGGETQYF; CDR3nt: TGTGCCTGGAATGCGGGAGTAGGTGGAGAGACCCAGTACTTC
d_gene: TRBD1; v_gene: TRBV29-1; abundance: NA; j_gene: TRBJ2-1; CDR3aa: CSVGGRGLDLNEQFF; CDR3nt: TGCAGCGTAGGGGGTAGGGGGCTCGACTTAAATGAGCAGTTCTTC
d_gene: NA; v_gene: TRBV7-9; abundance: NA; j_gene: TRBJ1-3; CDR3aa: CASSPPGISGNTIYF; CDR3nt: TGTGCCAGCAGCCCACCTGGGATCTCTGGAAACACCATATATTTT
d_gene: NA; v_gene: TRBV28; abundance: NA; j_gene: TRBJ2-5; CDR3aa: CASSATTARETQYF; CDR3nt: TGTGCCAGCAGTGCGACGACAGCCCGGGAGACCCAGTACTTC
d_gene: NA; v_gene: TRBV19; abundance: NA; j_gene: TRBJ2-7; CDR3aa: CASTQLYEQYF; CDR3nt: TGTGCCAGTACTCAACTCTACGAGCAGTACTTC
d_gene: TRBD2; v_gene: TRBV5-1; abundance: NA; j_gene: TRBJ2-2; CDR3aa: CASSLDRGGGTGELFF; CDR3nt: TGCGCCAGCAGCTTGGACCGGGGCGGGGGTACCGGGGAGCTGTTTTTT
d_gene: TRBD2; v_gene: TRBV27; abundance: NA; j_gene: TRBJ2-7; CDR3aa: CASSPGTSGLSYEQYF; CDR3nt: TGTGCCAGCAGTCCAGGGACTAGCGGACTCTCCTACGAGCAGTACTTC
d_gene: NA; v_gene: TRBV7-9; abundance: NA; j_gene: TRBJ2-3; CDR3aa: CASSFGAVSTDTQYF; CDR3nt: TGTGCCAGCAGCTTTGGGGCAGTTAGCACAGATACGCAGTATTTT
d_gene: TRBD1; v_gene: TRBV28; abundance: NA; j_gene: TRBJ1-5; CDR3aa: CASSFWWDRGKKGNQPQHF; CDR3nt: TGTGCCAGCAGTTTTTGGTGGGACAGGGGTAAAAAAGGCAATCAGCCCCAGCATTTT
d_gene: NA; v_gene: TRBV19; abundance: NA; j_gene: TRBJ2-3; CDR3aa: CASSITQAPDTQYF; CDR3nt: TGTGCCAGTAGTATCACCCAGGCCCCAGATACGCAGTATTTT
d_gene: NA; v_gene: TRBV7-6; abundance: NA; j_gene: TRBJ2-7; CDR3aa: CASSLAVGFRNYEQYF; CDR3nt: TGTGCCAGCAGCTTAGCGGTAGGGTTTAGGAACTACGAGCAGTACTTC
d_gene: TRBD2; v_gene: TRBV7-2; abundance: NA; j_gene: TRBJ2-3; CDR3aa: CASSLRGGGRLTDTQYF; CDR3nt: TGTGCCAGCAGCTTAAGGGGGGGCGGGAGGCTCACAGATACGCAGTATTTT
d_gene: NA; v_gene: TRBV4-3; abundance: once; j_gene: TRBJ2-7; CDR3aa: CASSQDNSYEQYF; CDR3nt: TGCGCCAGCAGCCAAGATAACTCCTACGAGCAGTACTTC
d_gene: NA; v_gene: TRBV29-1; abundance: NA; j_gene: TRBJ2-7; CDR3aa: CSVYSRLSYEQYF; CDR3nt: TGCAGCGTTTACTCCAGGCTCAGCTACGAGCAGTACTTC
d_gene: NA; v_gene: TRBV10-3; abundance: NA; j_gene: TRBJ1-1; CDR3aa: CAISASMNTEAFF; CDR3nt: TGTGCCATCAGTGCCAGTATGAACACTGAAGCTTTCTTT
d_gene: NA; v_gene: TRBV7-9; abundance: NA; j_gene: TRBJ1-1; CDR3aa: CASSITTGPAFF; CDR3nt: TGTGCCAGCAGCATAACAACAGGGCCAGCTTTCTTT
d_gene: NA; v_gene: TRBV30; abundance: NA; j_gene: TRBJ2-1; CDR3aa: CAWSVRTGSWNEQFF; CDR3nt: TGTGCCTGGAGTGTACGGACGGGATCTTGGAATGAGCAGTTCTTC
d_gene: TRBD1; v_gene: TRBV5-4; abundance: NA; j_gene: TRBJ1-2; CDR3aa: CASSATGVGYTF; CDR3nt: TGTGCCAGCAGCGCCACAGGGGTAGGCTACACCTTC
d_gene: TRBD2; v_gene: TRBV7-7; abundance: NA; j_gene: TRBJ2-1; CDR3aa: CASSSTSGNFGEQFF; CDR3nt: TGTGCTAGCAGCTCAACTAGCGGAAATTTTGGTGAGCAGTTCTTC